This TCR beta chain was profiled in a study of spatial heterogeneity in lung cancer. This clonotype was detected ten times or more. This beta chain is a stray read from a library made for alpha chains; its abundance is not meaningful. In TCRdb, the 5' RACE reads were re-called with MiXCR into one record per CDR3 protein. The table has under 7,000 distinct CDR3 sequences, about an eighth seen once. The V end lost 0 bases, the J end lost 4 bases, and 12 bases lay between the germline ends. The germline V gene has CDR1 LGHDT and CDR2 YNNKEL (reference sequence). The CDR3 has 15 amino acids. As for time point: sample taken at primary tumor resection. Patients with untreated early-stage non-small cell lung cancer, numbering around 72, were the donors. Material for sequencing was whole RNA from tumor, nontumor lung or frozen PBMC, left unsorted.

This sequence joins TRBV3-1 and TRBJ2-5; no definite D call. This TCR derives from a human donor with early-stage non-small cell lung cancer. The sample in question was lung tissue, obtained at surgery. CDR3 amino acids: CASSQDAGPRETQYF. The CDR3 DNA is TGTGCCAGCAGCCAAGATGCCGGGCCGCGAGAGACCCAGTACTTC.